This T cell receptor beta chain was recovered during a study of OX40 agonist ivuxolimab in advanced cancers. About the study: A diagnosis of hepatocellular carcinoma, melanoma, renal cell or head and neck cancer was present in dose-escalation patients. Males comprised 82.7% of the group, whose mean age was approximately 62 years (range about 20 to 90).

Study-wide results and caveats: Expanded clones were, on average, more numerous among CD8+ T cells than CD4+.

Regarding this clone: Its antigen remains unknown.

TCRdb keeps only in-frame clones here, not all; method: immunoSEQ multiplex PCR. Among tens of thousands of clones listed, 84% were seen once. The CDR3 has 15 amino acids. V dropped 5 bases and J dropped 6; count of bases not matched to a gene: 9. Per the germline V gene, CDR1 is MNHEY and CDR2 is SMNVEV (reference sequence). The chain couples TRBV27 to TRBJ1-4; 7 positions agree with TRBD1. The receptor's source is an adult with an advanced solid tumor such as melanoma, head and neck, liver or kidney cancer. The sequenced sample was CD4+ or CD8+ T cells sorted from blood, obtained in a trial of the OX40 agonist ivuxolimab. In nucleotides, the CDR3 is TGTGCCAGCAGTAGACAGGGTATCGAGGATGAAAAACTGTTTTTT. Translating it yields CASSRQGIEDEKLFF.